A single sample is the source of the 30 T cell receptor beta chains below, sequenced in a study of T cells after yellow fever vaccination. TCRdb re-called the 5' RACE reads through MiXCR, storing one row per CDR3 protein. This sample carries some 110,000 distinct CDR3 sequences, 6.5% to 9% of them seen once, and the ten largest clones take less than 30%. The material was CD8+ T cells sorted from PBMCs, obtained 45 days after the yellow fever booster vaccination. The source is a man between 25 and 39 years old who received the YFV17D yellow fever vaccine.

This clonotype was observed a few times. The V and J genes are TRBV2 and TRBJ1-5, with a weak D call TRBD1 (6 bases). The V and J ends lost 6 bases and 0 bases respectively, with 12 bases between them. CDR1 SNHLY and CDR2 FYNNEI come from the germline V gene. The CDR3 has 15 amino acids. For the CDR3, the DNA is TGTGCCAGCAGGCCGGACAGTAATAGCAATCAGCCCCAGCATTTT. This encodes CASRPDSNSNQPQHF.

This clonotype was detected ten times or more. V and J are TRBV12-3 or TRBV12-4 and TRBJ1-5, with D perhaps TRBD1 (5 bases). V was shortened by 5 bases and J by 0 bases, with 8 bases between the two germline ends. The CDR3 runs 14 residues. The CDR3 loop is CASSRTHSNQPQHF. The DNA for the CDR3 is TGTGCCAGCAGTCGGACACATAGCAATCAGCCCCAGCATTTT.

The rearrangement uses TRBV4-2 and TRBJ2-3, with D tentatively TRBD1 or TRBD2 (6 bases each). Germline CDR1 reads LGHNA; CDR2 reads YNFKEQ. The CDR3 covers 17 residues. Trimming took off 0 bases at V and 2 bases at J, with 15 bases between the two ends. The CDR3 sequence is CASSQEGGLENTDTQYF. In DNA form, the CDR3 reads TGTGCCAGCAGCCAAGAAGGGGGGTTGGAGAACACAGATACGCAGTATTTT.

This clonotype has ten or more counts. The chain links TRBV7-3 to TRBJ2-3; D may be TRBD2 (6 bases). This CDR3 region has 13 residues. V shed 3 bases and J shed 6 bases, with 10 bases lying between them. Germline V CDR1 and CDR2: SGHTA, FQGTGA. The DNA of the CDR3 is TGTGCCAGCAGCTTCCCTAGCGCGGATACGCAGTATTTT. The encoded protein is CASSFPSADTQYF.

Ten or more counts support this clonotype. V gene TRBV4-2 combines with J gene TRBJ2-7, with D unclear. V was shortened by 1 base and J by 4 bases, with 11 bases between the two germline ends. CDR3 length: 14 residues. The germline CDR1 and CDR2 sequences are LGHNA and YNFKEQ. CDR3 residues: CASSQASPSYEQYF. The CDR3 DNA is TGTGCCAGCAGCCAAGCTTCCCCCTCTTACGAGCAGTACTTC.

In this sample, this clonotype turned up a few times. The rearrangement joins TRBV20-1 to TRBJ2-1; tentative D call: TRBD2 (6 bases). This CDR3 is 16 amino acids long. V was pared by 0 bases and J by 2 bases, with 14 bases between. From germline, CDR1 is DFQATT and CDR2 SNEGSKA (reference sequence). CDR3 residues: CSARDFPAGPYNEQFF. For the CDR3, the DNA is TGCAGTGCTAGAGATTTTCCGGCGGGACCCTACAATGAGCAGTTCTTC.

This clonotype was observed at least ten times. The V gene is TRBV7-8, the J gene TRBJ1-5; D gene uncertain. Germline CDR1 SGHVS, CDR2 FQNEAQ. This CDR3 has 15 amino acids. Trimming left V 7 bases short and J 0 bases short, with 13 bases between. CDR3 coding DNA: TGTGCCAGCAACCCCTTAGGTAGTAGCAATCAGCCCCAGCATTTT. This encodes CASNPLGSSNQPQHF. Full variable domain (rest looked up from reference TRBV7-8 and TRBJ1-5): GAGVSQSPRYKVAKRGQDVALRCDPISGHVSLFWYQQALGQGPEFLTYFQNEAQLDKSGLPSDRFFAERPEGSVSTLKIQRTQQEDSAVYLCASNPLGSSNQPQHFGDGTRLSIL.

Concerning this clonotype: A much larger clone lies one base from this, so it may be a read error. V and J are TRBV12-3 or TRBV12-4 and TRBJ2-7; D might be TRBD1 (6 bases). There are 14 residues in the CDR3. V was cut by 7 bases and J by 2 bases, with 15 bases left in between. The CDR3 reads CASTPGTRAYEQYF. The CDR3 nucleotides read TGTGCCAGCACCCCAGGGACACGGGCCTACGAGCAGTACTTC.

To note about this clonotype: This may arise from a read error, as a much more abundant clone is one base away. The chain recombines TRBV5-1 with TRBJ2-6, with 7 bases that match TRBD1. This CDR3 comprises 20 residues. CDR1 is SGHRS and CDR2 is YFSETQ in the germline V gene. For the CDR3, the DNA is TGCGCCGGCAGCCCGACTCCAATTGACAGGGAGACTGCTGGGGCCAACGTCCTGACTTTC. Its protein is CAGSPTPIDRETAGANVLTF. Full variable domain (missing parts from reference TRBV5-1 and TRBJ2-6): KAGVTQTPRYLIKTRGQQVTLSCSPISGHRSVSWYQQTPGQGLQFLFEYFSETQRNKGNFPGRFSGRQFSNSRSEMNVSTLELGDSALYLCAGSPTPIDRETAGANVLTFGAGSRLTVL.

This clonotype was recorded at least ten times. The CDR3 nucleotides are TGTGCCAGCAGCCGCCTGGGACCCTTAGCCAAAAACATTCAGTACTTC. As protein: CASSRLGPLAKNIQYF. This chain connects TRBV7-6 to TRBJ2-4, with D possibly being TRBD1 or TRBD2 (5 bases each). With 5 bases removed from V and 0 bases from J, the gap between germline ends came to 14 bases. This CDR3 spans 16 amino acids. Germline assignment: CDR1 SGHVS and CDR2 FNYEAQ.

This clonotype was recorded many times. The genes are TRBV9 and TRBJ2-7; D remains unclear. Germline-derived CDR1 and CDR2 are SGDLS and YYNGEE. The V end lost 0 bases, the J end lost 3 bases, and 10 bases lay between the germline ends. This CDR3 is 14 amino acids long. The CDR3 DNA follows: TGTGCCAGCAGCGTAGATGGTACAGACTACGAGCAGTACTTC. This sequence encodes CASSVDGTDYEQYF.

This clonotype was observed many times. The rearrangement links TRBV12-3 or TRBV12-4 to TRBJ2-5, with 8 bases matching TRBD2. J gave up 4 bases and V 6 bases, and 10 bases lay outside the gene matches. This CDR3 has 15 residues. The CDR3 spells CASRDPGGLGETQYF. The CDR3 DNA reads as TGTGCCAGCAGGGATCCGGGAGGGCTAGGAGAGACCCAGTACTTC.

This chain connects TRBV7-9 to TRBJ2-1, with TRBD2 identical over 9 bases. Germline V gene data show CDR1 as SEHNR and CDR2 as FQNEAQ (reference sequence). The J segment lost 4 bases and the V segment lost 7 bases, leaving 5 bases of the junction unmatched. This CDR3 has 14 amino acids. CDR3 nucleotide sequence: TGTGCCAGCACACTAGCGGGTGTTTACAATGAGCAGTTCTTC. Translation gives CASTLAGVYNEQFF.

Only a few counts were recorded for this clonotype. CDR3: CASRGGSSGYNEQFF. In DNA form, the CDR3 reads TGTGCCAGCAGGGGGGGGTCTAGCGGTTACAATGAGCAGTTCTTC. The chain is built from TRBV2 and TRBJ2-1; 7 bases map to TRBD2. Germline V gives CDR1 SNHLY, CDR2 FYNNEI. The CDR3 runs 15 residues. The V gene end was trimmed by 6 bases and the J gene end by 4 bases; junction bases not matched to a gene: 9.

This clonotype was detected ten times or more. The gene calls are TRBV20-1 and TRBJ2-7; D is unclear. This CDR3 comprises 13 residues. V dropped 0 bases and J dropped 5 bases, with 11 bases sitting between them. Germline assignment: CDR1 DFQATT and CDR2 SNEGSKA (reference sequence). The chain's CDR3 is CSAREAGPHEQYF. CDR3 coding DNA: TGCAGTGCTAGAGAGGCCGGCCCTCACGAGCAGTACTTC.

The sample holds many counts of this clonotype. V usage is TRBV19 and J usage is TRBJ2-5, with D possibly matching TRBD2 (5 bases). The V gene lost 6 bases and the J gene lost 5 bases, with 13 bases spanning the gap. From germline, CDR1 is LNHDA and CDR2 SQIVND (reference sequence). This CDR3 spans 13 amino acids. The CDR3 here is CASRGSPGETQYF. Here the CDR3 DNA reads TGTGCCAGTAGAGGGTCGCCGGGGGAGACCCAGTACTTC.

This clonotype came up many times. V and J are TRBV10-3 and TRBJ1-2; D gene ambiguous. Trimming took 2 bases from V and 4 from J, leaving 5 bases between them. The germline CDR1 and CDR2 sequences are ENHRY and SYGVKD. The CDR3 contains 12 residues. CDR3 in DNA: TGTGCCATCAGTGAGACAACCTATGGCTACACCTTC. Its translation: CAISETTYGYTF.

The chain uses TRBV7-9 and TRBJ2-7; D might be TRBD2 (6 bases). The CDR3 is made up of 17 amino acids. Deletions cut 5 bases from V and 4 bases from J, with 24 bases between. The germline V gene encodes CDR1 SEHNR and CDR2 FQNEAQ (reference sequence). The CDR3 here is CASSEFGGDPSEYEQYF. The CDR3 nucleotides are TGTGCCAGCAGCGAGTTCGGGGGAGACCCCTCAGAGTACGAGCAGTACTTC.

This clonotype was counted ten times or more. The V gene is TRBV12-3 or TRBV12-4, the J gene TRBJ2-7, with 7 nucleotides matching TRBD1. V was clipped by 8 bases and J by 5 bases; unmatched bases: 9. The CDR3 has 13 amino acids. The CDR3 coding sequence is TGTGCCAGCGGACCGACAGGGATCAACGAGCAGTACTTC. Its protein product is CASGPTGINEQYF.

V and J are TRBV6-5 and TRBJ2-7, with D perhaps TRBD2 (5 bases). With 0 bases removed from V and 6 bases from J, the gap between germline ends came to 12 bases. Germline V gene lookup returns CDR1 MNHEY and CDR2 SVGAGI. This CDR3 has 14 residues. Here the CDR3 reads CASSYSPGSFEQYF. In nucleotides, the CDR3 is TGTGCCAGCAGTTACTCGCCGGGGAGTTTCGAGCAGTACTTC.

This clonotype was counted many times. The chain joins TRBV13 to TRBJ2-7; D remains ambiguous. The ends were cut back, 2 bases at V and 2 bases at J, with 7 bases in the middle. The germline V gene encodes CDR1 PRHDT and CDR2 FYEKMQ (reference sequence). This CDR3 region has 13 residues. CDR3 protein: CASSLRLTYEQYF. CDR3 in DNA: TGTGCCAGCAGCTTACGATTAACCTACGAGCAGTACTTC.

This clonotype has ten or more counts. The rearrangement links TRBV11-2 to TRBJ2-3; 8 nucleotides line up with TRBD2. Trimming took 7 bases from V and 4 from J; bases not matched to a gene: 10. Germline V gene data show CDR1 as SGHAT and CDR2 as FQNNGV. The CDR3 loop spans 15 amino acids. The CDR3 nucleotides are TGTGCCAGCACCCTGGGGGCGGGAGGACCAGATACGCAGTATTTT. Encoded protein: CASTLGAGGPDTQYF.

A note on this clonotype: Just one base apart from a much larger clone, this may be a read error. The J gene is TRBJ2-3, the V gene TRBV11-2, with D perhaps TRBD2 (6 bases). This CDR3 region has 15 residues. The germline gives CDR1 SGHAT, CDR2 FQNNGV. CDR3 residues: CPSSKAGTVTDTQYF. DNA of the CDR3: TGTCCCAGCAGCAAGGCAGGGACTGTCACAGATACGCAGTATTTT. The full variable domain, with the rest looked up from reference TRBV11-2 and TRBJ2-3, is EAGVAQSPRYKIIEKRQSVAFWCNPISGHATLYWYQQILGQGPKLLIQFQNNGVVDDSQLPKDRFSAERLKGVDSTLKIQPAKLEDSAVYLCPSSKAGTVTDTQYFGPGTRLTVL.

This clonotype was seen more than once but under ten times. The chain couples TRBV27 to TRBJ2-2; 9 nucleotides line up with TRBD2. Germline trimming cut 3 bases from V and 7 bases from J; bases unmatched to any gene: 6. The CDR3 extends over 15 amino acids. Germline CDR1 is MNHEY and CDR2 is SMNVEV (reference sequence). The CDR3 sequence: CASSFIAGDHGELFF. CDR3 DNA: TGTGCCAGCAGTTTTATAGCGGGAGATCACGGGGAGCTGTTTTTT.

The table lists this clonotype with many counts. The chain carries TRBV5-6 and TRBJ2-1; either TRBD1 or TRBD2 may fit D (5 bases each). V lost 3 bases and J 4 bases, leaving 14 bases between the germline ends. The CDR3 is made up of 15 amino acids. Germline CDR1 SGHDT, CDR2 YYEEEE. This chain's CDR3 is CASSSRTEGYNEQFF. The CDR3 bases are TGTGCCAGCAGCTCCCGCACAGAGGGGTACAATGAGCAGTTCTTC.

This clonotype has at least ten counts. The rearrangement uses TRBV20-1 and TRBJ2-7, with a tentative D call TRBD1 (6 bases). V lost 2 bases, J lost 4 bases, and 12 bases lay in between. Germline assignment: CDR1 DFQATT and CDR2 SNEGSKA (reference sequence). This CDR3 spans 13 amino acids. CDR3 DNA: TGCAGTGCTAGACCGGCAGGGGTGTACGAGCAGTACTTC. It is translated as CSARPAGVYEQYF.

In this sample, this clonotype turned up a few times. The chain recombines TRBV4-2 with TRBJ2-5; TRBD2 matches 11 bases. The germline V gene has CDR1 LGHNA and CDR2 YNFKEQ. The CDR3 contains 15 residues. Unmatched junction bases numbered 2, after V lost 1 base and J lost 4 bases. The CDR3 DNA sequence: TGTGCCAGCAGCCAAGGACTAGCGGGGACAGAGACCCAGTACTTC. The encoded protein is CASSQGLAGTETQYF.

This clonotype was picked up many times. The rearrangement links TRBV12-3 or TRBV12-4 to TRBJ2-1, with 7 bases identical to TRBD2. The J segment lost 9 bases and the V segment lost 2 bases, leaving 10 bases of the junction unmatched. The CDR3 loop spans 15 amino acids. DNA of the CDR3: TGTGCCAGCAGTTTACAGGCGGGAGCCCTGCTTGAGCAGTTCTTC. The encoded protein is CASSLQAGALLEQFF.

This clonotype has ten or more counts. The V and J genes are TRBV4-1 and TRBJ2-2, with D perhaps TRBD1 (5 bases). Germline V lookup: CDR1 MGHRA, CDR2 YSYEKL. This CDR3 contains 15 residues. V shed 1 base and J shed 6 bases, with 12 bases lying between them. The CDR3 sequence: CASSQVGRAAGELFF. CDR3 coding DNA: TGCGCCAGCAGCCAAGTGGGCAGGGCGGCCGGGGAGCTGTTTTTT.

This clonotype was seen ten or more times. The V and J genes are TRBV27 and TRBJ2-1; 14 bases line up with TRBD2. With 8 bases clipped from V and 0 bases from J, the junction kept 3 bases outside the gene matches. This CDR3 is 16 amino acids long. Per the germline V gene, CDR1 is MNHEY and CDR2 is SMNVEV (reference sequence). CDR3 bases: TGTGCCAGCGGGACTAGCGGGGGTAGCTCCTACAATGAGCAGTTCTTC. It encodes CASGTSGGSSYNEQFF.